The source of this TCR beta chain is a study of CD4 T cells in relation to SARS-CoV-2 and coronaviruses. Before the COVID-19 pandemic, during about 2011-2019, CD4+ T cells were taken from unexposed donors. After roughly 9 days of culture, CD4+ T cells were isolated. Comment on this clone: Its specificity is unknown.

TCRdb keeps only in-frame clones here, not all; method: immunoSEQ multiplex PCR. The repertoire holds about 24,000 clones, with about 73% as singletons. The germline CDR1 and CDR2 sequences are SNHLY and FYNNEI. The CDR3 has 12 amino acids. V gave up 4 bases and J gave up 7 bases, with 8 bases separating them. Study observations and caveats: This crossreactivity analysis covered spike protein alone, no other viral proteins.

This clonotype was sampled from a human donor in good health. The chain recombines TRBV2 with TRBJ2-1; perhaps TRBD1 as D (6 bases). Sequenced: CD4+ T cells from PBMCs, cultured in vitro. The CDR3 region is CASSAQGNEQFF. The CDR3 bases are TGTGCCAGCAGTGCACAGGGAAATGAGCAGTTCTTC.